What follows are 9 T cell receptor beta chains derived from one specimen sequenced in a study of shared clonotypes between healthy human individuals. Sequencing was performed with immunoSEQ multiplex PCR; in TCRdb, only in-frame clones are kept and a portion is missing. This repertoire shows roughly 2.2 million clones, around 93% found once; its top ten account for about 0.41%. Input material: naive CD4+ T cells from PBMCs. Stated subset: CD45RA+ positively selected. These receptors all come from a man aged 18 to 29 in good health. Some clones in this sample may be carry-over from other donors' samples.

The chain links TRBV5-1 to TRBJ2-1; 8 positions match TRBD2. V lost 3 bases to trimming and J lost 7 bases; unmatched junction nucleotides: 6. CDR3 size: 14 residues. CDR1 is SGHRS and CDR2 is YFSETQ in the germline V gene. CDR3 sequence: CASSSQTSENEQFF. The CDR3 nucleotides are TGCGCCAGCAGCTCCCAGACTAGCGAGAATGAGCAGTTCTTC.

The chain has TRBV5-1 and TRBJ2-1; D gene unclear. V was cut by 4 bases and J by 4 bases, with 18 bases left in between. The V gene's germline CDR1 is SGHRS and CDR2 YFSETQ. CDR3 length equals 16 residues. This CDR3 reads CASSRTFGLTYNEQFF. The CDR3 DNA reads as TGCGCCAGCAGCCGAACCTTTGGTCTCACTTACAATGAGCAGTTCTTC.

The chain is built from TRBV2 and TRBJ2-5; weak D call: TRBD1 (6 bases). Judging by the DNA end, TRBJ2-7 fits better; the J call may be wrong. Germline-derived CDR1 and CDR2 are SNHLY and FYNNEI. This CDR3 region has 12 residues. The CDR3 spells CASSEPRGEQYF. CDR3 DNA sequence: TGTGCCAGCAGTGAACCCAGGGGCGAGCAGTACTTC.

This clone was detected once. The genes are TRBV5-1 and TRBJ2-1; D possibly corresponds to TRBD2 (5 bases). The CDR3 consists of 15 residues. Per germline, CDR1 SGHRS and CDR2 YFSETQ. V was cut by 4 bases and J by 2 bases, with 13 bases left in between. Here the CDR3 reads CASSTRGNPYNEQFF. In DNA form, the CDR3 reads TGCGCCAGCAGCACGAGAGGGAACCCCTACAATGAGCAGTTCTTC. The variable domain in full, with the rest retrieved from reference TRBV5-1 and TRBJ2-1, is KAGVTQTPRYLIKTRGQQVTLSCSPISGHRSVSWYQQTPGQGLQFLFEYFSETQRNKGNFPGRFSGRQFSNSRSEMNVSTLELGDSALYLCASSTRGNPYNEQFFGPGTRLTVL.

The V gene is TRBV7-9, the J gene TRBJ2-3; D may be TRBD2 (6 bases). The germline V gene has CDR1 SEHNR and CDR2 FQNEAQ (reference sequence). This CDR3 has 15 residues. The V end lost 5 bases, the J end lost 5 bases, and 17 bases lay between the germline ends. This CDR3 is CASSPATTAGDTQYF. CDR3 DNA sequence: TGTGCCAGCAGCCCCGCTACTACAGCGGGAGATACGCAGTATTTT.

The CDR3 is CSALDRETQYF. CDR3 DNA: TGCAGTGCTCTTGACCGAGAGACCCAGTACTTC. The chain joins TRBV20-1 to TRBJ2-5, with D uncertain. Germline loops: CDR1 DFQATT, CDR2 SNEGSKA (reference sequence). The V and J ends lost 5 bases and 4 bases respectively, with 8 bases between them. The CDR3 has 11 residues.

The CDR3 DNA is TGCGCCAGCAGCAAGGGGGCGGCAATGAACACTGAAGCTTTCTTT. This sequence encodes CASSKGAAMNTEAFF. The rearrangement joins TRBV5-1 to TRBJ1-1; 7 nucleotides align to TRBD1. Germline lookup yields CDR1 SGHRS and CDR2 YFSETQ. J gave up 0 bases and V 4 bases, and 6 bases lay outside the gene matches. The length of the CDR3 is 15 residues.

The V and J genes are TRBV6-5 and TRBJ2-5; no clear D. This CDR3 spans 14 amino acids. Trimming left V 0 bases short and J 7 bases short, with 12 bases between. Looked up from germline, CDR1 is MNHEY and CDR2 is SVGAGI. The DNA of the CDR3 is TGTGCCAGCAGTTACTCGGGCGTTCCAGGGACCCAGTACTTC. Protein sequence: CASSYSGVPGTQYF.

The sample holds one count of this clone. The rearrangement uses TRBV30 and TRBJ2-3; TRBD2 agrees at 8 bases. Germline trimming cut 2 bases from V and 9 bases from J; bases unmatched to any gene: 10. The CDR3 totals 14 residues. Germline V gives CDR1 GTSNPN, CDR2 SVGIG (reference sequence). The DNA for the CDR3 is TGTGCCTGGAGTCGAAAGCGGGAGCGGGCCACGCAGTATTTT. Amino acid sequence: CAWSRKRERATQYF.